These 10 T cell receptor beta chains were all obtained from the same sample, sequenced in a study of tissue T cells after allogeneic stem cell transplantation (dated by TCRdb to about 2022). Libraries came from the immunoSEQ multiplex PCR assay. TCRdb mirrors the immuneACCESS table, restricted to in-frame sequences. Some clones are absent from its copies; in checked studies, under half trace to an unresolved V gene, and the reason for the others is unknown. The sample table lists approximately 8,800 clones, around 33% of them with a count of one. Approximately 3.3% of the sample goes to the ten largest clones. The time point label corresponds to: mouse harvest day 14 after allogeneic transplant. Each mouse graft consisted of 10^7 T-cell-depleted bone marrow cells plus 10^6 splenic CD5+ T cells and was given by tail vein injection. The sequencing sample was made of skin. These TCRs come from a female BALB/c mouse given C57BL/6 T cells with graft-versus-host disease after an allogeneic hematopoietic cell transplant.

This clone has only a few counts. The gene names given are mouse names. The read ends 1 residue before the CDR3 terminus; that terminus is restored from the germline J gene. V gene TRBV3 combines with J gene TRBJ1-4, with D unclear. The V end lost 2 bases, the J end lost 1 base, and 5 bases lay between the germline ends. The length of the CDR3 is 14 residues. The germline gives CDR1 SNHLY, CDR2 FYNGKV (reference sequence). The CDR3 spells CASSLLNSNERLFF. The covered CDR3 bases are TGTGCCAGCAGCTTACTCAATTCCAACGAAAGATTATTT. The whole variable domain, filled in from reference TRBV3 and TRBJ1-4, reads GPKVLQIPSHQIIDMGQMVTLNCDPVSNHLYFYWYKQILGQQMEFLVNFYNGKVMEKSKLFKDQFSVERPDGSYFTLKIQPTALEDSAVYFCASSLLNSNERLFFGHGTKLSVL.

This clone came up a few times. Here the gene names and germline are mouse. The sequence runs out 1 residue before the end of the CDR3; the remainder is reconstructed from the germline J gene. The V gene is TRBV12-2, the J gene TRBJ2-4, with TRBD1 as a possible D gene (7 bases). V lost 0 bases, J lost 3 bases, and 9 bases lay in between. CDR3 length: 14 amino acids. The germline CDR1 and CDR2 sequences are SGHLS and HYDKME. The covered CDR3 bases are TGTGCCAGCTCTCTCGAGGGGGCCCAAAACACCTTGTAC. It codes for CASSLEGAQNTLY. The whole CDR3 sequence reads CASSLEGAQNTLYF.

As for this clone: Germline and genes: mouse. The CDR3 end falls 1 residue outside the read, so it is completed with the germline J gene. V usage is TRBV31 and J usage is TRBJ2-3; D gene uncertain. Germline V gene data show CDR1 as GKSSPN and CDR2 as SITVG. Trimming shortened V by 0 bases and J by 0 bases, and 10 bases separated the two germline ends. The CDR3 has 15 amino acids. CDR3 sequence: CAWSLTVLSAETLYF. The DNA read from the CDR3 is TGTGCCTGGAGTCTAACGGTCCTTAGTGCAGAAACGCTGTAT. The entire variable domain, with the rest obtained from reference TRBV31 and TRBJ2-3, is as follows: AQTIHQWPVAEIKAVGSPLSLGCTIKGKSSPNLYWYWQATGGTLQQLFYSITVGQVESVVQLNLSASRPKDDQFILSTEKLLLSHSGFYLCAWSLTVLSAETLYFGSGTRLTVL.

This clone has only a few counts. A read error is possible here, since a much larger clone lies one base away. Any gene name here is a mouse gene name. The read terminates 1 residue ahead of where the CDR3 ends, so the germline J gene completes it. The chain uses TRBV3 and TRBJ2-3, with TRBD2 matching 11 bases. Germline V gene data show CDR1 as SNHLY and CDR2 as FYNGKV (reference sequence). The CDR3 covers 16 residues. After removal of 3 bases from V and 0 bases from J, the junction contained 2 bases not matched to a gene. The DNA read from the CDR3 is TGTGCCAGCAGCTTGGGACTGGGGGCTAGTGCAGAAACGCTGTAT. As protein: CASSLGLGASAETLY. The complete CDR3 protein is CASSLGLGASAETLYF.

Details on this clone: Genes and germline come from the mouse. The read terminates 1 residue before the CDR3 end, so the remaining end is supplied by the germline J gene. The V call is TRBV26, the J call TRBJ2-7; 9 bases are a match to TRBD1. The CDR3 spans 15 residues. J lost 3 bases, V lost 4 bases, and 7 bases had no gene match. From germline, CDR1 is KGHPV and CDR2 FQNQEV (reference sequence). The DNA read from the CDR3 is TGTGCCAGCAGTCCAAAGACAGGGGGGATCTATGAACAGTAC. It specifies CASSPKTGGIYEQY. The full CDR3 is CASSPKTGGIYEQYF.

With regard to this clone: All gene names here are mouse names. CDR3 in amino acids: CASSRRDSSDYTF. Incomplete CDR3 DNA: TGTGCCAGCAGCCGCCGGGACAGCTCCGACTACACC. The rearrangement joins TRBV3 to TRBJ1-2; TRBD1 matches at 7 bases. The read stops 1 residue short of the end of the CDR3; the missing end is completed from the germline J gene. The trim removed 5 bases at V and 4 bases at J, leaving 4 bases unmatched. Germline V gives CDR1 SNHLY, CDR2 FYNGKV (reference sequence). There are 13 residues in the CDR3.

This clone was picked up a small number of times. Germline and genes: mouse. CDR3 DNA (partial): TGCACCTGCAGTGCAGATGATGGGGGCCAAGACACCCAGTAC. It codes for CTCSADDGGQDTQY. The entire CDR3 is CTCSADDGGQDTQYF. The chain employs TRBV1 and TRBJ2-5, with D perhaps matching TRBD2 (6 bases). The read ends 1 residue shy of where the CDR3 ends; the end is completed using the germline J gene. V shed 0 bases and J shed 2 bases, with 9 bases lying between them. The CDR3 sequence is 15 residues long. The germline CDR1 and CDR2 sequences are NSQYPW and LRSPGD (reference sequence).

This clone rates as medium-sized. Mouse gene names and germline throughout. The sequenced CDR3 bases are TGTGCCAGCAGCCGAACTGGGGGGCGTGCAGAAACGCTGTAT. Translation: CASSRTGGRAETLY. The complete CDR3 reads CASSRTGGRAETLYF. This chain connects TRBV26 to TRBJ2-3; 9 nucleotides agree with TRBD2. The CDR3 end lies 1 residue beyond the end of the read and is filled in from the germline J gene. V shed 6 bases and J 1 base; nucleotides not matched to a gene: 5. The germline V gene encodes CDR1 KGHPV and CDR2 FQNQEV (reference sequence). This CDR3 spans 15 amino acids.

By its share, this clone is medium-sized. Gene names refer to mouse genes. Read coverage stops 1 residue before the CDR3 terminus; the germline J gene supplies the remainder. The rearrangement links TRBV1 to TRBJ1-3; 12 bases are shared with TRBD1. Per the germline V gene, CDR1 is NSQYPW and CDR2 is LRSPGD (reference sequence). CDR3 length: 17 amino acids. J was trimmed by 3 bases and V by 3 bases; bases with no gene match: 6. The CDR3 sequence: CTCSARDRGQGGNTLYF. CDR3 DNA, as far as it was read: TGCACCTGCAGTGCTAGGGACAGGGGGCAAGGTGGAAATACGCTCTAT.

With regard to this clone: Germline and genes here are mouse. CDR3 DNA (partial): TGCACCTGCAGTGCAGATCCGGACTGGGGGGGGTTTAACTATGCTGAGCAGTTC. This gives the protein CTCSADPDWGGFNYAEQF. The full CDR3 protein is CTCSADPDWGGFNYAEQFF. The rearrangement joins TRBV1 to TRBJ2-1; 12 nucleotides line up with TRBD2. The read ends 1 residue before the CDR3 terminus; that terminus is restored from the germline J gene. Germline trimming cut 0 bases from V and 0 bases from J; bases unmatched to any gene: 6. This CDR3 spans 19 amino acids. Germline CDR1 and CDR2: NSQYPW and LRSPGD (reference sequence).